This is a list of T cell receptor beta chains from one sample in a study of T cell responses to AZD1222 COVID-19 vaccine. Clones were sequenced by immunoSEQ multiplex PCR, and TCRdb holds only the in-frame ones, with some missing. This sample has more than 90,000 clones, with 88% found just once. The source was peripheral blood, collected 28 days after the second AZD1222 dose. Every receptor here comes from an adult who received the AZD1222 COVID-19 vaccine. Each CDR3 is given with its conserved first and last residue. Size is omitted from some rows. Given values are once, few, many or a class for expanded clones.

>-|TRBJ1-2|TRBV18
CASSPPGAQVGGYTF
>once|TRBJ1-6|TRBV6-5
CASQGQGRSPLHF
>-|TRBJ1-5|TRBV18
CASSPTTGNQPQHF
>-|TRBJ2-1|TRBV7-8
CASSLAGKATAGWNEQFF
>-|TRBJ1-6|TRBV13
CASSPRRDSPLHF
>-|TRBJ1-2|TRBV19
CASSNGQQYGYTF
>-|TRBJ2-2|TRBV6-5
CASTGLAGNTGELFF
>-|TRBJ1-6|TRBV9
CASSEQGEPYNSPLHF
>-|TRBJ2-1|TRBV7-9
CASSPRLAVYNEQFF
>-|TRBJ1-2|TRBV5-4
CASSMWGLKVYGYTF
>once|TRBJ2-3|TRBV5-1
CASSTGARGDTQYF
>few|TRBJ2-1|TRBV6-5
CASSYWVGVGYEQFF
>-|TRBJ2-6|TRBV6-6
CASSRTASSGANVLTF
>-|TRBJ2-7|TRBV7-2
CASSAFYEQYF
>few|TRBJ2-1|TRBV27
CASSFAGYNEQFF
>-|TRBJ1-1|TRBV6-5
CASSYLGSLDTEAFF
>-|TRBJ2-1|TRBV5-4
CASSKGLAGGQYNEQFF
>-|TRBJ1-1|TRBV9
CASSIPQGAPEAFF
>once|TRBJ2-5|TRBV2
CASSVYRTGVTQYF
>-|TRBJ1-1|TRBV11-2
CASSLEPGPNTEAFF
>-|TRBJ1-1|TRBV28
CASSLGLILLNTEAFF
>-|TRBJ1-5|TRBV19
CASSIQGGGSNQPQHF
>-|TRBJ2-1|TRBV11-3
CASSLKLAGGDNEQFF
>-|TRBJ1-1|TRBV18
CASSTNRDTEAFF
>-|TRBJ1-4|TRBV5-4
CASSSDEKLFF
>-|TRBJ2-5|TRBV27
CASSLLGLAGVGETQYF
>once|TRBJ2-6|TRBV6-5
CASSYSLGSGANVLTF
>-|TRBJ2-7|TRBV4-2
CASSQVSSGTFYEQYF
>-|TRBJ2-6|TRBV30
CAWSVGNSGANVLTF
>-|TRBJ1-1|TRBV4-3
CASSQRTGDTEAFF
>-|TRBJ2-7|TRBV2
CASTKGLAGRSPEQYF
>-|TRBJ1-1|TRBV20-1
CSASRESRYEAFF
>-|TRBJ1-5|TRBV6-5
CASSYLGRGQPQHF
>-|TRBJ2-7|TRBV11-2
CASSLSGGGATFSYEQYF
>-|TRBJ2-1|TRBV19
CASSIFRITNNNEQFF
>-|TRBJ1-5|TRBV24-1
CATSDSDGNQPQHF
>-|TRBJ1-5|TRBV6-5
CASSPGTGGREPQHF
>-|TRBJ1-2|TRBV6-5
CASSYSMTANYGYTF
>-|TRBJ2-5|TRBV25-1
CASSRREPETQYF
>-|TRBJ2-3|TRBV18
CASSTAGNTQYF
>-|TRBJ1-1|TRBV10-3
CAIRAGTANTEAFF
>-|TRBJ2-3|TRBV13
CASSPGLAEDTQYF
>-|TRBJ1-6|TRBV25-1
CASSRTWDSPLHF
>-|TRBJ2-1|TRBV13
CASSSLGDGIYNEQFF
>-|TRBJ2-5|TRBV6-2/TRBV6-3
CASSYVAGKEETQYF
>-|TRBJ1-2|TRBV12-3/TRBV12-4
CASTLRGYGYTF
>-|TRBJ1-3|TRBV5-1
CASSGGASGNTIYF
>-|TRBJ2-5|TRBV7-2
CASSFNLAGGPVSQETQYF
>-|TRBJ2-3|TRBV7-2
CASSRPGTSGGGGTDTQYF
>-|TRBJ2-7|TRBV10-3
CAISITSSGRDSYEQYF
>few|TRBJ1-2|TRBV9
CASSVVQGRYTF
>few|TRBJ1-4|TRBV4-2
CASSQDGRGRGEKLFF
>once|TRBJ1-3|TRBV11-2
CASSLDRYPPAGNTIYF
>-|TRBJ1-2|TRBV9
CASSEDRGRYIGYTF